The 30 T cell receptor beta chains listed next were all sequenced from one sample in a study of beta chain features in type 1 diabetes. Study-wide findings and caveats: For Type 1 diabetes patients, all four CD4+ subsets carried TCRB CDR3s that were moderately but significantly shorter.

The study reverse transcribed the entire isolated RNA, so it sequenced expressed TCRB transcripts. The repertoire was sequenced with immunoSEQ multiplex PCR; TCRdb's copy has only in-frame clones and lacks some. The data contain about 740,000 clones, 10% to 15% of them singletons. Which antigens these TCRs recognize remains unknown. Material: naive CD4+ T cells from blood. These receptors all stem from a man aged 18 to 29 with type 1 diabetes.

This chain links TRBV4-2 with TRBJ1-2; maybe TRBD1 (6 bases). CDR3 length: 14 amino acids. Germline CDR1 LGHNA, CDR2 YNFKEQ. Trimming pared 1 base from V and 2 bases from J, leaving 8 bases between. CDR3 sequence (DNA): TGTGCCAGCAGCCAAGCGGACAGCAACTATGGCTACACCTTC. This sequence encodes CASSQADSNYGYTF.

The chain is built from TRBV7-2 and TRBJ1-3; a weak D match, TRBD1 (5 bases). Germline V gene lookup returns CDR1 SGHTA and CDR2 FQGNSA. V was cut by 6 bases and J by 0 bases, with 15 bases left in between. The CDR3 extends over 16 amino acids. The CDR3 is CASSATGQGSGNTIYF. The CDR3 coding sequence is TGTGCCAGCAGTGCGACTGGGCAGGGCTCTGGAAACACCATATATTTT.

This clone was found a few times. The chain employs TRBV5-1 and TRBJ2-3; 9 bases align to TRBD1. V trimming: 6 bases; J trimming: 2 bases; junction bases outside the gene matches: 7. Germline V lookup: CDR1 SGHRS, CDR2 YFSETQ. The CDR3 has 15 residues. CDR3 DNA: TGCGCCAGCACTGCTGGGACAGGGTCCACAGATACGCAGTATTTT. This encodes CASTAGTGSTDTQYF.

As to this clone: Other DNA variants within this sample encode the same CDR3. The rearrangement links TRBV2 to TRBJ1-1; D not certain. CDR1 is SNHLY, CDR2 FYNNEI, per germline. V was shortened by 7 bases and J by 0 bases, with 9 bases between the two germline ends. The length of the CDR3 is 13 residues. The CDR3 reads CASNRDLNTEAFF. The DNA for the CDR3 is TGTGCCAGCAATAGGGATTTGAACACTGAAGCTTTCTTT.

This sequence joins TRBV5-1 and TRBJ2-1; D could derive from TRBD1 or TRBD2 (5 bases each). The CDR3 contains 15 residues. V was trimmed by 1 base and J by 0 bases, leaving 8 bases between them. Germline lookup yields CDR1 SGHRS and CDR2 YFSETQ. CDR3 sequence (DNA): TGCGCCAGCAGCTTGACCGGGGCCTCCTACAATGAGCAGTTCTTC. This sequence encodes CASSLTGASYNEQFF.

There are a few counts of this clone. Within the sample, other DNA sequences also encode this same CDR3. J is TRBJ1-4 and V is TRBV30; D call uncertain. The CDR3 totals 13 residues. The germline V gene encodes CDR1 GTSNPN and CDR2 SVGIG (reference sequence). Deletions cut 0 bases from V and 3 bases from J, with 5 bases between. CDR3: CAWSVGANEKLFF. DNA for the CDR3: TGTGCCTGGAGTGTAGGCGCTAATGAAAAACTGTTTTTT.

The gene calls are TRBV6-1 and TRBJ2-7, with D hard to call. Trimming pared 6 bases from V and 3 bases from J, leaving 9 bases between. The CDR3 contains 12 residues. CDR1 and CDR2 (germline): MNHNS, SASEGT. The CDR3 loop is CASRTEDYEQYF. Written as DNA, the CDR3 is TGTGCCAGCAGGACGGAAGACTACGAGCAGTACTTC.

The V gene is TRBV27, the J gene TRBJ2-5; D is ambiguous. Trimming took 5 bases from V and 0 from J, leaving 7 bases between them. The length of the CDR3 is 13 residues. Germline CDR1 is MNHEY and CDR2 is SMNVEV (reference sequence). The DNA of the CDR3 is TGTGCCAGCAGTCCCTCGGACCAAGAGACCCAGTACTTC. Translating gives CASSPSDQETQYF.

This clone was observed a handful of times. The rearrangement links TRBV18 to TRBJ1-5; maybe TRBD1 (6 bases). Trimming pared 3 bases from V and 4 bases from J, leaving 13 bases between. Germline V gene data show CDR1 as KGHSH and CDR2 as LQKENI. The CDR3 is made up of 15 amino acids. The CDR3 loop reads CASSPAGQTNQPQHF. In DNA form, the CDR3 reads TGTGCCAGCTCACCTGCAGGACAGACGAATCAGCCCCAGCATTTT.

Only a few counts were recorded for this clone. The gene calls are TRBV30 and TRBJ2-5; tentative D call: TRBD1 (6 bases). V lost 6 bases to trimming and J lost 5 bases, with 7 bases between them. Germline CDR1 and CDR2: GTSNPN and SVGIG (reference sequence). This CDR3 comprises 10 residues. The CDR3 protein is CACTGETQYF. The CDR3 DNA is TGTGCCTGTACAGGGGAGACCCAGTACTTC.

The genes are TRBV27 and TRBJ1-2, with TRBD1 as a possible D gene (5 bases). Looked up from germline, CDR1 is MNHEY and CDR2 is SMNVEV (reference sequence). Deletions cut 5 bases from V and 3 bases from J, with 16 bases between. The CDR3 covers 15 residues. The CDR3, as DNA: TGTGCCAGCAGTACAGGACCTAGGGGACACTATGGCTACACCTTC. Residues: CASSTGPRGHYGYTF.

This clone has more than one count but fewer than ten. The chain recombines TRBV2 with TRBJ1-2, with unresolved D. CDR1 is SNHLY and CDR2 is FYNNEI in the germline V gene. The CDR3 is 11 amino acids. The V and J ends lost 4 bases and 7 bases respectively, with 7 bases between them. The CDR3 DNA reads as TGTGCCAGCAGTGTCGACACTGGCTACACCTTC. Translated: CASSVDTGYTF.

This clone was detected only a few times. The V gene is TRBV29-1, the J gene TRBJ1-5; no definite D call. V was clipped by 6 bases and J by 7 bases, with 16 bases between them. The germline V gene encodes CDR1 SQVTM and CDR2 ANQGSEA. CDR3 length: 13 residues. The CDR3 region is CSVLIGEGQPQHF. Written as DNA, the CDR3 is TGCAGCGTCTTAATCGGGGAAGGGCAGCCCCAGCATTTT.

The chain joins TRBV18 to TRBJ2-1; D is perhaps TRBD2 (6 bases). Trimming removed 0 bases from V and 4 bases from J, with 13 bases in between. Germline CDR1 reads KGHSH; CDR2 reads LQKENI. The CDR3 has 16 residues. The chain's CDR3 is CASSPPPGGSYNEQFF. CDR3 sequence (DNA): TGTGCCAGCTCACCACCCCCTGGAGGGTCTTACAATGAGCAGTTCTTC. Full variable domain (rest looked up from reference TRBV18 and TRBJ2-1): NAGVMQNPRHLVRRRGQEARLRCSPMKGHSHVYWYRQLPEEGLKFMVYLQKENIIDESGMPKERFSAEFPKEGPSILRIQQVVRGDSAAYFCASSPPPGGSYNEQFFGPGTRLTVL.

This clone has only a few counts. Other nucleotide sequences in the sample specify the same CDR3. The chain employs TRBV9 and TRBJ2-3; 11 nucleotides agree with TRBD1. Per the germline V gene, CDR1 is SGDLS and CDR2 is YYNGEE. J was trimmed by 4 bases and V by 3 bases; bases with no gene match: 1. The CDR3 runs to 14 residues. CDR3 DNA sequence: TGTGCCAGCAGCGGGACAGGGGGCGCAGATACGCAGTATTTT. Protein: CASSGTGGADTQYF.

CDR3 nucleotide sequence: TGTGCCAGCAGCGACGGACTGGATGGCTACACCTTC. Its protein product is CASSDGLDGYTF. The V call is TRBV9, the J call TRBJ1-2; D is unresolved. Germline assignment: CDR1 SGDLS and CDR2 YYNGEE. V gave up 3 bases and J gave up 6 bases, with 9 bases separating them. The CDR3 runs to 12 residues.

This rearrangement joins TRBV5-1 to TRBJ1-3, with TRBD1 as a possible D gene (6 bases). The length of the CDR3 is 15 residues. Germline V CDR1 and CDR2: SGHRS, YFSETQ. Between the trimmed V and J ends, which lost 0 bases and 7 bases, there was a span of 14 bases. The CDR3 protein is CASSLGTDTVNTIYF. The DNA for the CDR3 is TGCGCCAGCAGCTTGGGGACAGACACCGTCAACACCATATATTTT.

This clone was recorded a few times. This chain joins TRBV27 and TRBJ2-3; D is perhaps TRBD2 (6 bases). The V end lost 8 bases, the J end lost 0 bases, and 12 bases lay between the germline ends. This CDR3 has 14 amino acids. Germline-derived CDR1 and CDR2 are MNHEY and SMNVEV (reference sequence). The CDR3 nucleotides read TGTGCCAGCTCCCCGGGGGTTAGCACAGATACGCAGTATTTT. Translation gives CASSPGVSTDTQYF.

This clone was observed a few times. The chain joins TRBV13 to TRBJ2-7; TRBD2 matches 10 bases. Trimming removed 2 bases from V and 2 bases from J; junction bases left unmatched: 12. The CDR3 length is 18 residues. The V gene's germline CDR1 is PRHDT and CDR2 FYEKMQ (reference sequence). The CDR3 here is CASSLSSGGPRGPYEQYF. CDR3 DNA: TGTGCCAGCAGCTTAAGTAGCGGGGGGCCCAGGGGCCCCTACGAGCAGTACTTC.

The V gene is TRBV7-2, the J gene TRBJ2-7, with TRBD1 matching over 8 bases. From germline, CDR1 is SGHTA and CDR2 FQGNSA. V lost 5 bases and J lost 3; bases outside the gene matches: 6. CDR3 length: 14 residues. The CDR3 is CASSLNDRGYEQYF. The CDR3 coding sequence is TGTGCCAGCAGCCTTAACGACAGGGGCTACGAGCAGTACTTC.

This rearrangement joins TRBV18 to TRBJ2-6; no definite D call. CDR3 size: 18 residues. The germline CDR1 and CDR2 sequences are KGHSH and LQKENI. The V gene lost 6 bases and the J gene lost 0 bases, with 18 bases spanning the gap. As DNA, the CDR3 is TGTGCCAGCTCGGTGTTAGGGAATACTTACTCTGGGGCCAACGTCCTGACTTTC. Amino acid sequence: CASSVLGNTYSGANVLTF.

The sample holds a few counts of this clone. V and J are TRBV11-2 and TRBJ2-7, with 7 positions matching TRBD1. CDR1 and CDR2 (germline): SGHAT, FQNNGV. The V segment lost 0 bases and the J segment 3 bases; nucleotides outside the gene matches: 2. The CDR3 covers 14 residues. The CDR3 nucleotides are TGTGCCAGCAGCTTAGAAAGACAGGGCTACGAGCAGTACTTC. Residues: CASSLERQGYEQYF.

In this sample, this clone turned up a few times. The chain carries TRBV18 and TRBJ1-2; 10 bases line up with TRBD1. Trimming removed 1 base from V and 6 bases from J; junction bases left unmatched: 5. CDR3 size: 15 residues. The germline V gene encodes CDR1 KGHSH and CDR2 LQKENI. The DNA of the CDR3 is TGTGCCAGCTCACCACTGGGACAGGGGTTGGATGGCTACACCTTC. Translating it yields CASSPLGQGLDGYTF.

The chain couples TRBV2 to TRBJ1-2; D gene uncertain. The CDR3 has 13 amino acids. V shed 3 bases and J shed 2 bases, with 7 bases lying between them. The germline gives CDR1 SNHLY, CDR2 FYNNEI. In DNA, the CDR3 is TGTGCCAGCAGTGATAAGGGAAACTATGGCTACACCTTC. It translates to CASSDKGNYGYTF.

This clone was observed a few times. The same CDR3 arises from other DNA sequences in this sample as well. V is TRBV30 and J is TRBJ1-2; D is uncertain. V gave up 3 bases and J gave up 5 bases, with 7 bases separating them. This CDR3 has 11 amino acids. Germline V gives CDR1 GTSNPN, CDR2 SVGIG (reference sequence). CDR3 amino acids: CAWSLGYGYTF. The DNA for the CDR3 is TGTGCCTGGAGCTTGGGATATGGCTACACCTTC.

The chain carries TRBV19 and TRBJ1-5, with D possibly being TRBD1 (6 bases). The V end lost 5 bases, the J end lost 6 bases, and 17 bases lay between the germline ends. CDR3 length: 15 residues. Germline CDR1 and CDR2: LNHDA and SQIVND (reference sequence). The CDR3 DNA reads TGTGCCAGTAGTCCGGTGTGGCAGGGGACTCAGCCCCAGCATTTT. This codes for CASSPVWQGTQPQHF.

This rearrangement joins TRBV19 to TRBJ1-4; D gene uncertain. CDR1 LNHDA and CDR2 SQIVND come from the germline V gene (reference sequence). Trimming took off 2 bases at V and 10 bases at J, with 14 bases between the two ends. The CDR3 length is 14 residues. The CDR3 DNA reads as TGTGCCAGTAGTATAATGGGGATCGCTGCAAAACTGTTTTTT. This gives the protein CASSIMGIAAKLFF. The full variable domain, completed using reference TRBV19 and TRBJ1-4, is DGGITQSPKYLFRKEGQNVTLSCEQNLNHDAMYWYRQDPGQGLRLIYYSQIVNDFQKGDIAEGYSVSREKKESFPLTVTSAQKNPTAFYLCASSIMGIAAKLFFGSGTQLSVL.

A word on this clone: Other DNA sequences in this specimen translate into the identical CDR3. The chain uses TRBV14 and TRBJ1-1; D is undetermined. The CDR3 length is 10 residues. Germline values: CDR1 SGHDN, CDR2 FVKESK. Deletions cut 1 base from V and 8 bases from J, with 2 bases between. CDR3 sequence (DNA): TGTGCCAGCAGCCAAGTCGAAGCTTTCTTT. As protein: CASSQVEAFF. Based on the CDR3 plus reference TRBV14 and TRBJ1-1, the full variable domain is EAGVTQFPSHSVIEKGQTVTLRCDPISGHDNLYWYRRVMGKEIKFLLHFVKESKQDESGMPNNRFLAERTGGTYSTLKVQPAELEDSGVYFCASSQVEAFFGQGTRLTVV.

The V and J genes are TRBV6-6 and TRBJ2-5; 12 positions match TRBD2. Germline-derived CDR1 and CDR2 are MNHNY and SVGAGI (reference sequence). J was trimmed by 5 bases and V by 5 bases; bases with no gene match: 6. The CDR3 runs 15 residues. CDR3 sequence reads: CASSRRTSGEETQYF. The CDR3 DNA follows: TGTGCCAGCAGTCGACGGACTAGCGGGGAGGAGACCCAGTACTTC.

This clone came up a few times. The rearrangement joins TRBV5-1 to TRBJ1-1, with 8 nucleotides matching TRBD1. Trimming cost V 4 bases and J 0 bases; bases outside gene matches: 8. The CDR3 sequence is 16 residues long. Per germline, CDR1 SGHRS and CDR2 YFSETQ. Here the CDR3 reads CASSAGQGEVNTEAFF. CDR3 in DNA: TGCGCCAGCAGCGCAGGACAGGGCGAAGTGAACACTGAAGCTTTCTTT.